A single sample gave rise to the 29 T cell receptor beta chains below, sequenced in a study of vaccination effects on CD4 cells after COVID-19. Only in-frame clones appear in the TCRdb table, and some are missing; sequencing was by immunoSEQ multiplex PCR. The table includes 27,000 or so clones, 72% detected once. Expansion with viral peptide pools was applied to antigen-specific CD4+ T cells by the ViraFEST assay prior to sequencing. At the end of around 11 days of culture, CD4+ T cells were isolated. Vaccine recipients had no previous SARS-CoV-2 infection; their nucleocapsid antibodies were negative. Their cognate antigens are unknown. The specimen comprised CD4+ T cells from PBMCs cultured with SARS-CoV-2 spike peptides, sampled before COVID-19 vaccination. The source is a human donor who received a COVID-19 vaccine.

This clone was seen only once. J is TRBJ1-5 and V is TRBV7-9; D is possibly TRBD1 (6 bases). This CDR3 has 15 residues. Germline assignment: CDR1 SEHNR and CDR2 FQNEAQ (reference sequence). The V end was cut by 4 bases, the J end by 3 bases, with 13 bases between. CDR3 nucleotide sequence: TGTGCCAGCAGCTATGGGGACAATTTCAATCAGCCCCAGCATTTT. The encoded protein is CASSYGDNFNQPQHF.

This chain links TRBV18 with TRBJ1-4, with TRBD1 matching 7 bases. The CDR3 consists of 16 residues. Germline CDR1 KGHSH, CDR2 LQKENI. J gave up 0 bases and V 5 bases, and 6 bases lay outside the gene matches. CDR3 bases: TGTGCCAGCTCAAGGCAACAGGGGACAACTAATGAAAAACTGTTTTTT. This sequence encodes CASSRQQGTTNEKLFF.

This chain uses TRBV25-1 with TRBJ1-2; D might be TRBD1 (6 bases). In germline, CDR1 is MGHDK, CDR2 SYGVNS. V was clipped by 6 bases and J by 6 bases, with 17 bases between them. There are 14 residues in the CDR3. The CDR3 here is CASSEVAGGNGYTF. Here the CDR3 DNA reads TGTGCCAGCAGCGAAGTCGCGGGGGGCAATGGCTACACCTTC.

This clone appeared once. This chain joins TRBV5-5 and TRBJ1-5; 7 bases map to TRBD1. V was clipped by 0 bases and J by 0 bases; unmatched bases: 9. The CDR3 length is 18 residues. Germline-derived CDR1 and CDR2 are SGHKS and YYEKEE (reference sequence). CDR3 region: CASSLEGQRVDSNQPQHF. For the CDR3, the DNA is TGTGCCAGCAGCTTGGAGGGACAGAGAGTCGATAGCAATCAGCCCCAGCATTTT.

The genes are TRBV19 and TRBJ2-1; the match to TRBD2 covers 11 bases. From germline, CDR1 is LNHDA and CDR2 SQIVND (reference sequence). This CDR3 is built from 15 residues. The ends lost 6 bases at V and 3 bases at J; junction bases unmatched: 4. The CDR3 region is CASRTGTSGYNEQFF. CDR3 in DNA: TGTGCCAGTAGAACCGGGACTAGCGGCTACAATGAGCAGTTCTTC.

The V and J genes are TRBV14 and TRBJ2-3; TRBD2 matches at 8 bases. Trimming took 4 bases from V and 4 from J; bases not matched to a gene: 4. Germline V gene lookup returns CDR1 SGHDN and CDR2 FVKESK. The CDR3 is 14 amino acids. The CDR3 is CASSRTSPPDTQYF. In DNA form, the CDR3 reads TGTGCCAGCAGCCGGACTAGCCCCCCAGATACGCAGTATTTT. The whole variable domain, filled in from reference TRBV14 and TRBJ2-3, reads EAGVTQFPSHSVIEKGQTVTLRCDPISGHDNLYWYRRVMGKEIKFLLHFVKESKQDESGMPNNRFLAERTGGTYSTLKVQPAELEDSGVYFCASSRTSPPDTQYFGPGTRLTVL.

This clone came up a few times. This chain joins TRBV3-1 (or the pseudogene TRBV3-2) and TRBJ1-2; 9 bases map to TRBD1. Per germline, CDR1 LGHDT and CDR2 YNNKEL (reference sequence). The V gene end was trimmed by 1 base and the J gene end by 4 bases; junction bases not matched to a gene: 13. This CDR3 is 18 amino acids long. CDR3 region: CASSQGGFSGTGSYGYTF. The CDR3 DNA reads TGTGCCAGCAGCCAAGGAGGGTTCTCCGGGACAGGGTCCTATGGCTACACCTTC.

The J gene is TRBJ2-3, the V gene TRBV19; D unresolved. CDR1 is LNHDA and CDR2 is SQIVND in the germline V gene (reference sequence). Trimming took 1 base from V and 3 from J, leaving 11 bases between them. This CDR3 has 15 amino acids. Written as DNA, the CDR3 is TGTGCCAGTAGTATAGGCGGCCAGGTTACAGATACGCAGTATTTT. Amino acid sequence: CASSIGGQVTDTQYF.

This chain joins TRBV19 and TRBJ2-1; TRBD1 aligns across 8 bases. The germline CDR1 and CDR2 sequences are LNHDA and SQIVND (reference sequence). The CDR3 covers 14 residues. Trimming cost V 3 bases and J 6 bases; bases outside gene matches: 4. The CDR3 loop reads CASSMGQASNEQFF. CDR3 nucleotide sequence: TGTGCCAGTAGTATGGGACAGGCTAGCAATGAGCAGTTCTTC.

The J gene is TRBJ1-2, the V gene TRBV18; no definite D call. The CDR3 length is 14 residues. Germline V gene lookup returns CDR1 KGHSH and CDR2 LQKENI. V was trimmed by 0 bases and J by 2 bases, leaving 7 bases between them. CDR3 amino acids: CASSPPGENYGYTF. Written as DNA, the CDR3 is TGTGCCAGCTCACCACCGGGCGAGAACTATGGCTACACCTTC.

This clone was picked up one time. V is TRBV10-3 and J is TRBJ1-2; TRBD1 matches at 7 bases. CDR3 length: 13 residues. Germline V gives CDR1 ENHRY, CDR2 SYGVKD. V shed 7 bases and J 5 bases; nucleotides not matched to a gene: 7. CDR3 loop: CAIIGTGEYGYTF. The CDR3, as DNA: TGTGCCATCATTGGCACAGGGGAGTATGGCTACACCTTC.

This clone was seen only a few times. The chain uses TRBV7-9 and TRBJ1-5; tentatively, D is TRBD1 (5 bases). V lost 2 bases and J lost 3, with 8 bases in between. CDR1 is SEHNR and CDR2 is FQNEAQ in the germline V gene (reference sequence). This CDR3 region has 14 residues. The CDR3 is CASSLRGANQPQHF. CDR3 bases: TGTGCCAGCAGCTTAAGAGGGGCCAATCAGCCCCAGCATTTT.

V is TRBV9 and J is TRBJ2-3, with D maybe TRBD2 (5 bases). The CDR3 runs 13 residues. The germline V and J ends were trimmed by 0 bases and 7 bases, with 9 bases remaining between them. Germline lookup yields CDR1 SGDLS and CDR2 YYNGEE. CDR3 sequence: CASSVELAHTQYF. CDR3 nucleotides: TGTGCCAGCAGCGTAGAGCTAGCTCATACGCAGTATTTT.

This clone was counted a few times. The rearrangement links TRBV10-1 to TRBJ2-5; D gene unclear. V was shortened by 0 bases and J by 4 bases, with 3 bases between the two germline ends. CDR3 length equals 12 residues. Germline V CDR1 and CDR2: WNHNN, SYGVQD (reference sequence). This chain's CDR3 is CASSESGETQYF. The DNA for the CDR3 is TGCGCCAGCAGTGAGTCGGGAGAGACCCAGTACTTC.

The V call is TRBV6-6, the J call TRBJ2-7; TRBD1 aligns across 8 bases. CDR1 and CDR2 (germline): MNHNY, SVGAGI (reference sequence). The CDR3 totals 15 residues. J lost 3 bases, V lost 7 bases, and 11 bases had no gene match. The CDR3 sequence is CASTESRQGIYEQYF. The CDR3 bases are TGTGCCAGCACCGAATCTCGACAGGGGATCTACGAGCAGTACTTC.

Only a few counts were recorded for this clone. CDR3: CASSVGTVGNQPQHF. The CDR3 DNA reads TGTGCCAGCAGCGTAGGGACAGTGGGCAATCAGCCCCAGCATTTT. The chain combines TRBV9 with TRBJ1-5, with D possibly being TRBD1 (6 bases). Trimming removed 0 bases at V and 2 bases at J, with 9 bases between. Germline V lookup: CDR1 SGDLS, CDR2 YYNGEE. The length of the CDR3 is 15 residues.

This clone has a single count. J is TRBJ2-5 and V is TRBV30, with 7 nucleotides matching TRBD2. Unmatched junction bases numbered 5, after V lost 4 bases and J lost 6 bases. This CDR3 contains 12 residues. CDR1 is GTSNPN and CDR2 is SVGIG in the germline V gene (reference sequence). This CDR3 reads CAWTPGRQTQYF. The CDR3 nucleotides are TGTGCCTGGACCCCCGGGAGGCAGACCCAGTACTTC.

This clone came up a few times. The chain employs TRBV6-6 and TRBJ2-7; D ambiguous. In germline, CDR1 is MNHNY, CDR2 SVGAGI (reference sequence). The ends were cut back, 0 bases at V and 1 base at J, with 10 bases in the middle. The length of the CDR3 is 15 residues. This CDR3 is CASSYSVPISYEQYF. DNA of the CDR3: TGTGCCAGCAGTTACTCCGTTCCGATTTCCTACGAGCAGTACTTC.

The rearrangement uses TRBV9 and TRBJ2-1; 9 nucleotides align to TRBD2. This CDR3 is 14 amino acids long. Germline V gene sequence: CDR1 SGDLS, CDR2 YYNGEE. The ends lost 4 bases at V and 4 bases at J; junction bases unmatched: 3. CDR3 loop: CASSPTSGYNEQFF. The CDR3 nucleotides are TGTGCCAGCAGCCCGACTAGCGGTTACAATGAGCAGTTCTTC.

This rearrangement joins TRBV14 to TRBJ2-1; maybe TRBD2 (7 bases). The CDR3 runs to 16 residues. CDR1 is SGHDN and CDR2 is FVKESK in the germline V gene. V was shortened by 0 bases and J by 6 bases, with 15 bases between the two germline ends. The CDR3 region has the DNA TGTGCCAGCAGCCAAGATGGGGGGGCGACGGCCAATGAGCAGTTCTTC. It specifies CASSQDGGATANEQFF.

The chain carries TRBV24-1 and TRBJ1-5; D remains ambiguous. CDR3 size: 17 residues. Germline CDR1 KGHDR, CDR2 SFDVKD. With 11 bases removed from V and 0 bases from J, the gap between germline ends came to 22 bases. The CDR3 is CAIARPRVTYSNQPQHF. DNA for the CDR3: TGTGCCATCGCCCGGCCCCGGGTGACTTATAGCAATCAGCCCCAGCATTTT.

The V gene is TRBV7-8, the J gene TRBJ2-1; no clear D. Between the trimmed V and J ends, which lost 1 base and 5 bases, there was a span of 9 bases. Germline values: CDR1 SGHVS, CDR2 FQNEAQ. The CDR3 spans 14 residues. CDR3 amino acids: CASSLGTANNEQFF. DNA for the CDR3: TGTGCCAGCAGCTTAGGTACAGCGAACAATGAGCAGTTCTTC.

This clone showed up just a few times. The genes are TRBV20-1 and TRBJ1-5, with 7 positions matching TRBD1. Trimming at V came to 3 bases and at J to 6 bases, leaving 8 bases not matched to a gene. Germline CDR1 is DFQATT and CDR2 is SNEGSKA (reference sequence). The CDR3 runs 14 residues. DNA of the CDR3: TGCAGTGCTAGTAGACAGGGCAGGGGTCAGCCCCAGCATTTT. Amino acid sequence: CSASRQGRGQPQHF.

The chain couples TRBV7-7 to TRBJ2-3; 8 bases align to TRBD1. V shed 4 bases, J shed 3 bases, and the junction held 3 bases outside the gene matches. There are 14 residues in the CDR3. Germline V CDR1 and CDR2: SSHAT, FNYEAQ (reference sequence). The CDR3 DNA reads TGTGCCAGCAGCTCAGGGGGCTCAACAGATACGCAGTATTTT. It is translated as CASSSGGSTDTQYF. The full variable domain, rest sourced from reference TRBV7-7 and TRBJ2-3, is GAGVSQSPRYKVTKRGQDVTLRCDPISSHATLYWYQQALGQGPEFLTYFNYEAQPDKSGLPSDRFSAERPEGSISTLTIQRTEQRDSAMYRCASSSGGSTDTQYFGPGTRLTVL.

The sample holds a few counts of this clone. The V gene is TRBV6-5, the J gene TRBJ1-1, with D perhaps TRBD1 (5 bases). Germline values: CDR1 MNHEY, CDR2 SVGAGI. V lost 6 bases to trimming and J lost 3 bases, with 11 bases between them. The CDR3 loop spans 13 amino acids. CDR3 region: CASRIDSDTEAFF. CDR3 bases: TGTGCCAGCAGGATCGACAGCGACACTGAAGCTTTCTTT.

This CDR3 is CASSLGTNYGYTF. In DNA, the CDR3 is TGTGCCAGCAGCTTGGGAACTAACTATGGCTACACCTTC. This chain uses TRBV7-9 with TRBJ1-2; D is undetermined. Trimming took off 3 bases at V and 0 bases at J, with 5 bases between the two ends. CDR3 length: 13 amino acids. In germline, CDR1 is SEHNR, CDR2 FQNEAQ (reference sequence).

The rearrangement joins TRBV6-5 to TRBJ2-2; D is perhaps TRBD1 or TRBD2 (5 bases each). Germline V gene lookup returns CDR1 MNHEY and CDR2 SVGAGI. The CDR3 loop spans 14 amino acids. V dropped 8 bases and J dropped 4 bases, with 14 bases sitting between them. CDR3 region: CASLTRGSTGELFF. The CDR3 nucleotides are TGTGCCAGCCTAACTAGGGGCAGCACCGGGGAGCTGTTTTTT.

This chain connects TRBV19 to TRBJ2-1, with D perhaps TRBD2 (5 bases). V dropped 0 bases and J dropped 5 bases, with 8 bases sitting between them. Germline V gives CDR1 LNHDA, CDR2 SQIVND (reference sequence). The CDR3 length is 14 residues. The CDR3 DNA follows: TGTGCCAGTAGTATAGATCCAGCGGACAATGAGCAGTTCTTC. This codes for CASSIDPADNEQFF.

The chain uses TRBV18 and TRBJ2-1; perhaps TRBD2 as D (6 bases). This CDR3 spans 14 amino acids. The germline gives CDR1 KGHSH, CDR2 LQKENI. The V end lost 5 bases, the J end lost 3 bases, and 11 bases lay between the germline ends. The CDR3 DNA sequence: TGTGCCAGCTCAGGTGGCGGGATCTACAATGAGCAGTTCTTC. It translates to CASSGGGIYNEQFF.